The 6 T cell receptor beta chains reported below all come from one sample, sequenced in a study of blood T cell repertoires in COVID-19. The repertoire was sequenced with immunoSEQ multiplex PCR; TCRdb's copy has only in-frame clones and lacks some. The profile shows roughly 61,000 clones, roughly 90% of them singletons. Sample: peripheral blood. The source of these receptors is a man older than 75 with acute or convalescent COVID-19.

V is TRBV3-1 (or the pseudogene TRBV3-2) and J is TRBJ2-5; possible D gene TRBD2, 6 bases. The length of the CDR3 is 14 residues. The germline V gene encodes CDR1 LGHDT and CDR2 YNNKEL (reference sequence). V was cut by 2 bases and J by 9 bases, with 16 bases left in between. The CDR3 nucleotides are TGTGCCAGCAGCCAACTCAGGCTAGGGAGGCCCCAGTACTTC. Translated, it gives CASSQLRLGRPQYF.

The CDR3 nucleotides are TGTGCCAGCAGTAGGACATGGACGAGTGGAAATGGCTACACCTTC. Its protein is CASSRTWTSGNGYTF. The chain combines TRBV28 with TRBJ1-2; tentatively, D is TRBD1 (5 bases). CDR1 is MDHEN, CDR2 SYDVKM, per germline. V lost 5 bases and J 6 bases, leaving 19 bases between the germline ends. The CDR3 has 15 amino acids.

This clone was seen a few times. V usage is TRBV6-2 or TRBV6-3 and J usage is TRBJ2-1; 8 nucleotides match TRBD2. V shed 5 bases and J 8 bases; nucleotides not matched to a gene: 2. Germline V gene sequence: CDR1 MNHEY, CDR2 SVGEGT. The CDR3 is 12 amino acids. CDR3 coding DNA: TGTGCCAGCAGTCACGGGAGGGATGAGCAGTTCTTC. Translation: CASSHGRDEQFF.

The CDR3 is CATSRGGLPQGSPLHF. DNA of the CDR3: TGTGCCACCAGCAGAGGTGGTCTTCCCCAGGGTTCACCCCTCCACTTT. The V gene is TRBV15, the J gene TRBJ1-6, with D perhaps TRBD1 (5 bases). Looked up from germline, CDR1 is LNHNV and CDR2 is YYDKDF (reference sequence). The CDR3 loop spans 16 amino acids. V dropped 1 base and J dropped 9 bases, with 16 bases sitting between them.

J is TRBJ1-2 and V is TRBV7-9; 7 bases fit TRBD1. The V gene end was trimmed by 3 bases and the J gene end by 7 bases; junction bases not matched to a gene: 8. Germline V gene sequence: CDR1 SEHNR, CDR2 FQNEAQ (reference sequence). This CDR3 contains 14 residues. CDR3 in DNA: TGTGCCAGCAGCTTGGGACAGTCCCTGGGTGGCTACACCTTC. Protein: CASSLGQSLGGYTF. Supplemented by reference TRBV7-9 and TRBJ1-2, the full variable domain reads DTGVSQNPRHKITKRGQNVTFRCDPISEHNRLYWYRQTLGQGPEFLTYFQNEAQLEKSRLLSDRFSAERPKGSFSTLEIQRTEQGDSAMYLCASSLGQSLGGYTFGSGTRLTVV.

This chain connects TRBV19 to TRBJ2-3; the D gene is possibly TRBD2 (6 bases). V was cut by 5 bases and J by 6 bases, with 18 bases left in between. Germline CDR1 is LNHDA and CDR2 is SQIVND (reference sequence). CDR3 length: 15 amino acids. The CDR3 spells CASSPSGGGGDTQYF. CDR3 DNA: TGTGCCAGTAGTCCTTCCGGGGGAGGCGGGGATACGCAGTATTTT.